This T cell receptor (beta chain) was observed in a study of early T cells in non-severe SARS-CoV-2 infection. Study results and caveats: Matching against VDJdb likely underestimated virus-specific expansions, favoring anti-spike CD8.

This CDR3 spans 13 amino acids. The ends lost 5 bases at V and 8 bases at J; junction bases unmatched: 6. CDR1 is WSHSY, CDR2 SAAADI, per germline. Individual cDNA molecules received unique molecular identifiers. One entry per CDR3 protein, called by TCRdb with MiXCR from the 5' RACE reads. The sample has around 84,000 distinct CDR3 sequences, 13% to 15% seen once. This clonotype was observed a few times. Its antigen is unidentified. This receptor was identified in an adult who was a healthcare worker with PCR-confirmed SARS-CoV-2 infection or an uninfected control (not recorded which). The specimen was whole blood. The V and J genes are TRBV10-2 and TRBJ2-1; 7 bases line up with TRBD1. The CDR3 sequence is CASSRTGPYEQFF. Written as DNA, the CDR3 is TGCGCCAGCAGTAGGACAGGTCCGTATGAGCAGTTCTTC.